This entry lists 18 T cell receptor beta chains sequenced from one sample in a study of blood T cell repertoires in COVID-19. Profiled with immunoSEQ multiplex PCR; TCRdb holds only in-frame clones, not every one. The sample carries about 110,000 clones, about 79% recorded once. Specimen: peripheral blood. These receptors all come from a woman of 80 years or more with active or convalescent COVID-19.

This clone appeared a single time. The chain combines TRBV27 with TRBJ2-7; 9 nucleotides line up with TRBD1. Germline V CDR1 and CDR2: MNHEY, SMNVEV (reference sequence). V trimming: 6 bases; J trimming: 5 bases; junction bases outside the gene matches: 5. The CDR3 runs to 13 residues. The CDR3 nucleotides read TGTGCCAGCAGGGGGACAGGGAAGGACGAGCAGTACTTC. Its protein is CASRGTGKDEQYF.

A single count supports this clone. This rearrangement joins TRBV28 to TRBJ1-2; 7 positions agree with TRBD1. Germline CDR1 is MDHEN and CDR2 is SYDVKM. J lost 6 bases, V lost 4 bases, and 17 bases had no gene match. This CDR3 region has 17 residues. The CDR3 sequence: CASSSTAKQGLGDGYTF. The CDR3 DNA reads TGTGCCAGCAGTTCCACCGCCAAACAGGGGTTGGGAGATGGCTACACCTTC.

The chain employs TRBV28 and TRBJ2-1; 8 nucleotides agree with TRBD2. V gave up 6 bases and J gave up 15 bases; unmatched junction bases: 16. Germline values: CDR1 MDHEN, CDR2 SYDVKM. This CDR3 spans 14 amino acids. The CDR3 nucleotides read TGTGCCAGCAGCCCCGGAGGGACTAGGGGATGGGGGTTCTTC. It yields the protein CASSPGGTRGWGFF.

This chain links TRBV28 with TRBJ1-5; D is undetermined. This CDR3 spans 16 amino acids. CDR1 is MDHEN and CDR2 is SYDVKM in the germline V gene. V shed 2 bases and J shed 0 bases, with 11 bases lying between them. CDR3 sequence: CASSLEGFYSNQPQHF. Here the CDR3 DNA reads TGTGCCAGCAGTTTAGAGGGCTTCTATAGCAATCAGCCCCAGCATTTT. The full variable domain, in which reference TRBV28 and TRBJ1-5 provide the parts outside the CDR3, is DVKVTQSSRYLVKRTGEKVFLECVQDMDHENMFWYRQDPGLGLRLIYFSYDVKMKEKGDIPEGYSVSREKKERFSLILESASTNQTSMYLCASSLEGFYSNQPQHFGDGTRLSIL.

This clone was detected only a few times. CDR3 amino acids: CASSLAGQNYGYTF. DNA for the CDR3: TGTGCCAGCAGCTTAGCTGGACAGAACTATGGCTACACCTTC. The genes are TRBV5-6 and TRBJ1-2; TRBD1 is a possible D gene (6 bases). V dropped 2 bases and J dropped 2 bases, with 10 bases sitting between them. CDR3 length: 14 amino acids. Germline V gives CDR1 SGHDT, CDR2 YYEEEE.

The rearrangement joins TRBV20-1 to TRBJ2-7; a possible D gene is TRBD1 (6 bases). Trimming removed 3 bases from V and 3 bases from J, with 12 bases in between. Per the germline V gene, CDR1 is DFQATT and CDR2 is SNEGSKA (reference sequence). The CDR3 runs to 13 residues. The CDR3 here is CSASPGAYYEQYF. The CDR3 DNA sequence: TGCAGTGCTAGTCCAGGGGCCTACTACGAGCAGTACTTC.

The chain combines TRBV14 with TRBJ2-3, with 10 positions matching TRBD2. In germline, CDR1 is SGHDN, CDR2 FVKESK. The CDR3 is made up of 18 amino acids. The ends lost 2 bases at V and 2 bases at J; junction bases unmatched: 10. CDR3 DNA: TGTGCCAGCAGCCAATACCTATTAGCGGGAGGAGCCACAGATACGCAGTATTTT. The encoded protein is CASSQYLLAGGATDTQYF.

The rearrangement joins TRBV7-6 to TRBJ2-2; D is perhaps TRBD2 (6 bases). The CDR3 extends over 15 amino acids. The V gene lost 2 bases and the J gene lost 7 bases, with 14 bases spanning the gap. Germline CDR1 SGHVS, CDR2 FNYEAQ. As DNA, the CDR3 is TGTGCCAGCAGCTTAATCTACGGGAGTGGCGGGGAGCTGTTTTTT. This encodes CASSLIYGSGGELFF.

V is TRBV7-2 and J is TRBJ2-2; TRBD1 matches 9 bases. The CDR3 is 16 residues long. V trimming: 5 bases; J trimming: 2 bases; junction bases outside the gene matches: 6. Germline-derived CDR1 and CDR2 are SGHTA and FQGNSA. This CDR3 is CASSRDRGSNTGELFF. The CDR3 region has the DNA TGTGCCAGCAGCAGAGACAGGGGGTCTAACACCGGGGAGCTGTTTTTT.

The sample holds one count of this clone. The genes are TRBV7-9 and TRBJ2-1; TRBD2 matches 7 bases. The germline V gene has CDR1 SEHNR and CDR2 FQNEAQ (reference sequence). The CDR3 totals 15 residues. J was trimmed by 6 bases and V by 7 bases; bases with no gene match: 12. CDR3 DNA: TGTGCCAGCACCACCGTCCAGCGGGACTCCAATGAGCAGTTCTTC. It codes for CASTTVQRDSNEQFF.

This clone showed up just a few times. The CDR3, as DNA: TGTGCCAGCAGTCCGGCCACCAGGGTGAACACTGAAGCTTTCTTT. This sequence encodes CASSPATRVNTEAFF. The chain recombines TRBV27 with TRBJ1-1; D perhaps matches TRBD1 (5 bases). V was clipped by 5 bases and J by 0 bases, with 13 bases between them. The CDR3 length is 15 residues. The germline CDR1 and CDR2 sequences are MNHEY and SMNVEV (reference sequence).

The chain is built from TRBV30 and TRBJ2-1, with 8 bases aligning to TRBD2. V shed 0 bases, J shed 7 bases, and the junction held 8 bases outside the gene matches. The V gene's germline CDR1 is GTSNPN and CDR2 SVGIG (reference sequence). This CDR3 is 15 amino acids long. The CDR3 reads CAWSVGGGSFNEQFF. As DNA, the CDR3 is TGTGCCTGGAGTGTAGGCGGGGGGAGCTTTAATGAGCAGTTCTTC.

In DNA form, the CDR3 reads TGTGCCAGCAGCTCCGGAGGGCCTAATGAGCAGTACTTC. Protein sequence: CASSSGGPNEQYF. The chain recombines TRBV4-2 with TRBJ2-7; tentative D call: TRBD2 (6 bases). V was cut by 5 bases and J by 7 bases, with 15 bases left in between. Germline values: CDR1 LGHNA, CDR2 YNFKEQ. The CDR3 totals 13 residues.

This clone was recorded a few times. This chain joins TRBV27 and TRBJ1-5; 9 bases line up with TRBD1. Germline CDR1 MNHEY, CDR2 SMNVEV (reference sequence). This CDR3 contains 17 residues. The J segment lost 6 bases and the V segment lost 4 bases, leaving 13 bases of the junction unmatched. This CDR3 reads CASSSARRDRVFQPQHF. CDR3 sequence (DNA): TGTGCCAGCAGTTCCGCCCGTCGGGACAGGGTTTTTCAGCCCCAGCATTTT.

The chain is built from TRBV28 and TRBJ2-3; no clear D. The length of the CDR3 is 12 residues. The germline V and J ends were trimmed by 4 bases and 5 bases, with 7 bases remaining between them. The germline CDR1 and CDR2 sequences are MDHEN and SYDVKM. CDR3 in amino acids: CASSSSKDTQYF. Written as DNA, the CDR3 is TGTGCCAGCAGTTCTTCTAAAGATACGCAGTATTTT.

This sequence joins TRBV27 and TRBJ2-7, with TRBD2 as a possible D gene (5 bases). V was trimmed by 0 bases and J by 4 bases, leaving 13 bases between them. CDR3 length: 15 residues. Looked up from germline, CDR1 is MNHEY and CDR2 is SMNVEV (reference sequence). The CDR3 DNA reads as TGTGCCAGCAGTTTATCCCGGCAGTCGGGGTACGAGCAGTACTTC. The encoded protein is CASSLSRQSGYEQYF.

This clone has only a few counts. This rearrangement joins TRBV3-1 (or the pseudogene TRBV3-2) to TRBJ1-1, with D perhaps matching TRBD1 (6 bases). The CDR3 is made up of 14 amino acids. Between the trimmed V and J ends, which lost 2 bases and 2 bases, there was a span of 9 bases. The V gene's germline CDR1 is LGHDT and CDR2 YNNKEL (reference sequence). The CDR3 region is CASSQPDRNTEAFF. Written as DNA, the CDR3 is TGTGCCAGCAGCCAACCGGACAGAAACACTGAAGCTTTCTTT.

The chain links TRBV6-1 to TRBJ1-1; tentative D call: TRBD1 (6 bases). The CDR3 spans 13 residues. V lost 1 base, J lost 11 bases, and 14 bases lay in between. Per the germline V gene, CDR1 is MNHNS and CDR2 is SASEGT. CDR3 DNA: TGTGCCAGCAGTGAAGGAGGGTACAGGGAGGCTTTCTTT. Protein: CASSEGGYREAFF.